Listed here are 3 T cell receptor beta chains from one sample, sequenced in a study of blood T cell repertoires in COVID-19. The table came from immunoSEQ multiplex PCR; TCRdb's copy has only in-frame clones and leaves some out. Of about 220,000 clones listed, more than 65% are singletons. The sequenced sample was peripheral blood. The receptors derive from a woman in her sixties with acute or convalescent COVID-19.

The chain links TRBV29-1 to TRBJ2-2; no reliable D call. V was cut by 4 bases and J by 1 base, with 10 bases left in between. Germline CDR1 reads SQVTM; CDR2 reads ANQGSEA. This CDR3 has 14 residues. CDR3 in DNA: TGCAGCGTTGTCGAGACTCAGAACACCGGGGAGCTGTTTTTT. This translates into CSVVETQNTGELFF.

V usage is TRBV19 and J usage is TRBJ1-5, with unresolved D. The germline V and J ends were trimmed by 2 bases and 2 bases, with 16 bases remaining between them. This CDR3 region has 17 residues. Germline V gene sequence: CDR1 LNHDA, CDR2 SQIVND (reference sequence). The CDR3 region is CASSIRRREHGNQPQHF. The CDR3 region has the DNA TGTGCCAGTAGTATAAGGAGGAGGGAGCACGGCAATCAGCCCCAGCATTTT. Variable domain in full (rest from reference TRBV19 and TRBJ1-5): DGGITQSPKYLFRKEGQNVTLSCEQNLNHDAMYWYRQDPGQGLRLIYYSQIVNDFQKGDIAEGYSVSREKKESFPLTVTSAQKNPTAFYLCASSIRRREHGNQPQHFGDGTRLSIL.

This clone has a single count. The chain joins TRBV11-2 to TRBJ1-1; 10 bases line up with TRBD1. The V gene end was trimmed by 6 bases and the J gene end by 7 bases; junction bases not matched to a gene: 5. CDR1 SGHAT and CDR2 FQNNGV come from the germline V gene. The CDR3 spans 13 residues. The CDR3 loop is CASRRQGANEAFF. CDR3 in DNA: TGTGCCAGCAGACGACAGGGGGCGAATGAAGCTTTCTTT.